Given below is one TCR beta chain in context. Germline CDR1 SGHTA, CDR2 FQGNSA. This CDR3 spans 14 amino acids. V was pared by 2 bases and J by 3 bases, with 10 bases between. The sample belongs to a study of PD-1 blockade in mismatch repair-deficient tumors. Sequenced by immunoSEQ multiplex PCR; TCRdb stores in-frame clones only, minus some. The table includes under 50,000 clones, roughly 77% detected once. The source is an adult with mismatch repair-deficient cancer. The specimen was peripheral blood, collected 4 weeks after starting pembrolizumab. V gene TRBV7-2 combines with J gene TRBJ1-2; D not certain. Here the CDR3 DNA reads TGTGCCAGCAGCTTAAGAAGGTACGACTATGGCTACACCTTC. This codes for CASSLRRYDYGYTF.